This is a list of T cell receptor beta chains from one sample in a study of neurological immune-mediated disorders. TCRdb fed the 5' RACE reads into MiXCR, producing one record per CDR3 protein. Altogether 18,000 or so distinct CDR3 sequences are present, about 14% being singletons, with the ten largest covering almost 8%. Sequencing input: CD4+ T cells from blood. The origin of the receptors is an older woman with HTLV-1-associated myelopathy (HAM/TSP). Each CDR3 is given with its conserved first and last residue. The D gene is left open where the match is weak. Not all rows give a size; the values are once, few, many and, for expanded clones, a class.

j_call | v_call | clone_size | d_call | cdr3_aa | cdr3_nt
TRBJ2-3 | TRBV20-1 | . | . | CSARDAGSTDTQYF | TGCAGTGCTAGAGATGCGGGATCAACAGATACGCAGTATTTT
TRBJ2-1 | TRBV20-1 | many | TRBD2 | CSASHRDYFRF | TGCAGTGCTAGTCACCGGGACTATTTCAGATTC
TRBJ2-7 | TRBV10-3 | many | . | CATRQDYEQYF | TGTGCCACCCGACAGGACTACGAGCAGTACTTC
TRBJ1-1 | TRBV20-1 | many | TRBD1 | CSARVRQGLSPEAFF | TGCAGTGCTAGAGTGCGACAGGGGCTTTCTCCTGAAGCTTTCTTT
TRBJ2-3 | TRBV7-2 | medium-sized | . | CVSSVSGARTDTQYF | TGTGTCAGCAGCGTTAGCGGAGCTCGCACAGATACGCAGTATTTT
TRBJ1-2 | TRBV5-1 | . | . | CASRSGKGAIGYTF | TGCGCCAGCAGATCCGGGAAAGGGGCCATTGGCTACACCTTC
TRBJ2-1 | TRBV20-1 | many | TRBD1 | CSARDLQGSFNEQFF | TGCAGTGCTAGAGATCTACAGGGGAGTTTCAATGAGCAGTTCTTC
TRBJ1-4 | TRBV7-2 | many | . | CASSQDSGRGEKLFF | TGTGCCAGCAGCCAGGACAGTGGGCGGGGTGAAAAACTGTTTTTT
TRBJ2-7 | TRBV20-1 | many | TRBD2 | CSARSGLVREQYF | TGCAGTGCTAGATCGGGACTAGTGAGGGAGCAGTACTTC
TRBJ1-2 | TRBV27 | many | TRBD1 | CASSFFKQGAHGYTF | TGTGCCAGCAGTTTTTTTAAACAGGGGGCTCATGGCTACACCTTC
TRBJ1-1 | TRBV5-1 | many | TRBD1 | CASSLDSAWDRGTEAFF | TGCGCCAGCAGCTTGGATTCTGCGTGGGACAGAGGGACTGAAGCTTTCTTT
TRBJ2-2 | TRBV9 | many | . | CASSGPRAYTGELFF | TGTGCCAGCAGCGGACCCAGGGCTTACACCGGGGAGCTGTTTTTT
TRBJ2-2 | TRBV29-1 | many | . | CSGGGAGTGELFF | TGCAGCGGGGGAGGAGCGGGTACCGGGGAGCTGTTTTTT
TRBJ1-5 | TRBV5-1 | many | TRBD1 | CASSPGTGDQPQHF | TGCGCCAGCAGCCCCGGGACAGGGGATCAGCCCCAGCATTTT
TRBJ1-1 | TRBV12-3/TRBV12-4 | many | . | CASSRLEGRTEAFF | TGTGCCAGCAGCCGACTGGAAGGGCGAACTGAAGCTTTCTTT
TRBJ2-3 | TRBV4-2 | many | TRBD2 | CASSQVGSSGSLRTSTDTQYF | TGTGCCAGCAGCCAAGTTGGAAGTAGCGGGTCCTTACGAACTAGCACAGATACGCAGTATTTT
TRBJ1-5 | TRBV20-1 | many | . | CSARTGVSNQPQHF | TGCAGTGCTAGGACAGGTGTGAGCAATCAGCCCCAGCATTTT
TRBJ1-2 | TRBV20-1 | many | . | CSARDVGGYTF | TGCAGTGCTAGAGATGTTGGTGGCTACACCTTC
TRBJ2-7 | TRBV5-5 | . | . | CASTTRTVTHEQYF | TGTGCCAGCACCACGAGGACAGTAACCCACGAGCAGTACTTC
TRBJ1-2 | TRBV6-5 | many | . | CASSSTENYGYTF | TGTGCCAGCAGTTCGACAGAGAACTATGGCTACACCTTC
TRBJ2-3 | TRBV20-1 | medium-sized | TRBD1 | CSVRQGASGTDTQYF | TGCAGTGTTCGACAGGGGGCTAGCGGCACAGATACGCAGTATTTT
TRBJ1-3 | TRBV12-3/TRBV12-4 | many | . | CASCQGDFTGTGNTIYF | TGTGCCAGTTGCCAAGGGGACTTTACCGGGACTGGAAACACCATATATTTT
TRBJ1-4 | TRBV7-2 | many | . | CASSPNGRSEKLFF | TGTGCCAGCAGCCCCAACGGTAGGAGTGAAAAACTGTTTTTT
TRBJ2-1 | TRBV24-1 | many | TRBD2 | CATSALAGYNEQFF | TGTGCCACCAGTGCTTTAGCGGGATACAATGAGCAGTTCTTC
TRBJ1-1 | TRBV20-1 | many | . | CSALLGVNTEAFF | TGCAGTGCCCTTCTTGGGGTGAACACTGAAGCTTTCTTT
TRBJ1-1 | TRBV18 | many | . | CASSPIIRPGLNTEAFF | TGTGCCAGCTCACCAATTATAAGGCCCGGGCTTAACACTGAAGCTTTCTTT
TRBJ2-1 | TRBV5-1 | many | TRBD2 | CASSWRTSGQNEQFF | TGCGCCAGCAGCTGGAGGACTAGCGGGCAAAATGAGCAGTTCTTC
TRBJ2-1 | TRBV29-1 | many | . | CSVVIPIGLVNEQFF | TGCAGCGTTGTGATACCCATCGGACTCGTTAATGAGCAGTTCTTC
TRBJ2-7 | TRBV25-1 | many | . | CASNFRAEQYF | TGTGCCAGCAATTTCAGGGCCGAGCAGTACTTC
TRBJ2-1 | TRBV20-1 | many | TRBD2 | CSARDTSGPPTLQFF | TGCAGTGCTAGAGACACTAGCGGGCCCCCGACCCTGCAGTTCTTC
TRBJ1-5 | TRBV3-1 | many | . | CASSQGNSRNQPQHF | TGTGCCAGCAGCCAAGGGAACAGTCGCAATCAGCCCCAGCATTTT
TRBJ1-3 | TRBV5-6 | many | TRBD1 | CASSLDLLTGRGGNTIYF | TGTGCCAGCAGCCTCGACCTCTTGACAGGGAGGGGAGGAAACACCATATATTTT
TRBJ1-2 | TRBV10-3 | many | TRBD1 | CAISVPGQGGKVYGYTF | TGTGCCATCAGCGTACCGGGACAGGGGGGTAAAGTGTATGGCTACACCTTC
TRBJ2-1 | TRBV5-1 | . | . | CASGQRYTGEQFF | TGCGCCAGCGGGCAGCGCTACACCGGGGAGCAGTTCTTC
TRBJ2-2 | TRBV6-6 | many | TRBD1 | CASSPGTGGFTGELFF | TGTGCCAGCAGTCCCGGGACAGGGGGTTTTACCGGGGAGCTGTTTTTT
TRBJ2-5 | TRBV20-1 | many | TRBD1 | CSASNPGQGISETQYF | TGCAGTGCTAGTAATCCGGGACAGGGAATTTCGGAGACCCAGTACTTC
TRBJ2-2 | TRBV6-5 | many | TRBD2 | CASSRGTSGGAGAGELFF | TGTGCCAGCAGCCGAGGGACTAGCGGGGGGGCCGGCGCCGGGGAGCTGTTTTTT
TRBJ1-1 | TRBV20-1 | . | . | CSARAYPSNTEAFF | TGCAGTGCTAGAGCGTATCCCTCGAACACTGAAGCTTTCTTT
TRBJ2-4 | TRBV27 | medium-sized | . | CASSLRSTKNIQYF | TGTGCCAGCAGTCTCAGGTCCACCAAAAACATTCAGTACTTC
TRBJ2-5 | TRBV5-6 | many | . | CASSRPGVQETQYF | TGTGCCAGCAGCCGACCAGGGGTACAGGAGACCCAGTACTTC
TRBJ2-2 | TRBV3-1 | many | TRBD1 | CASSLRTGGLSGELFF | TGTGCCAGCAGCCTTAGGACAGGGGGCTTGTCCGGGGAGCTGTTTTTT
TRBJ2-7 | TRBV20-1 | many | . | CSATIQGDLPYEQYF | TGCAGTGCAACGATTCAGGGCGACCTCCCCTACGAGCAGTACTTC
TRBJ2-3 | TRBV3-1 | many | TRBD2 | CASSQAPGGATDTQYF | TGTGCCAGCAGCCAAGCTCCGGGAGGAGCCACAGATACGCAGTATTTT
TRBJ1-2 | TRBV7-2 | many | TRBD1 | CASSDRDRVFSLGGYTF | TGTGCCAGCAGCGACCGGGACAGGGTGTTTTCGTTAGGGGGCTACACCTTC
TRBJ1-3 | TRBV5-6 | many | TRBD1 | CASSLVGQGSGNTIYF | TGTGCCAGCAGCTTGGTGGGACAGGGATCTGGAAACACCATATATTTT
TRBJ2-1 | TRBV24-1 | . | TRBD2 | CATSDLMAGVHNEQFF | TGTGCCACCAGTGATTTAATGGCGGGGGTCCACAATGAGCAGTTCTTC
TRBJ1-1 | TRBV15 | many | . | CATSRGTANTEAFF | TGTGCCACCAGCAGAGGGACGGCGAACACTGAAGCTTTCTTT
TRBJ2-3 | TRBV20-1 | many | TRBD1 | CSATGTGGTDTQYF | TGCAGTGCTACGGGGACAGGGGGCACAGATACGCAGTATTTT
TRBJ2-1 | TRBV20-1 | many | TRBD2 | CSADPGGLVDNEQFF | TGCAGTGCCGACCCCGGGGGACTAGTCGACAATGAGCAGTTCTTC
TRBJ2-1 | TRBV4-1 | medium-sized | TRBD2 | CASSQVGTSGSGDHNEQFF | TGCGCCAGCAGCCAAGTGGGGACTAGCGGGAGCGGCGACCACAATGAGCAGTTCTTC
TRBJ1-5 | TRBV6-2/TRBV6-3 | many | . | CASSYRVGQPQHF | TGTGCCAGCAGTTACCGGGTGGGACAGCCCCAGCATTTT
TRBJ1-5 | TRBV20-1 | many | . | CSARDPGNQPQHF | TGCAGTGCTAGAGATCCGGGCAATCAGCCCCAGCATTTT
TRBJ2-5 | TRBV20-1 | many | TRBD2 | CSAPTSGRVQETQYF | TGCAGTGCTCCGACTAGCGGGAGGGTACAAGAGACCCAGTACTTC
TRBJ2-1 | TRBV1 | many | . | CTSSPIDGASEQFF | TGCACCAGCAGCCCGATAGACGGGGCGAGCGAGCAGTTCTTC
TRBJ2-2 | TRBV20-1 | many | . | CSARGRAGTGELFF | TGCAGTGCTAGGGGGCGTGCCGGCACCGGGGAGCTGTTTTTT
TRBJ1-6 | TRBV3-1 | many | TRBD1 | CASSQGDSSNSPLHF | TGTGCCAGCAGCCAAGGGGACAGCTCTAATTCACCCCTCCACTTT
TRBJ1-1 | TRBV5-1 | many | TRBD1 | CASSSGTANTEAFF | TGCGCCAGCAGCTCCGGGACAGCGAACACTGAAGCTTTCTTT
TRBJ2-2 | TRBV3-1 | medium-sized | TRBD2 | CASSLQTSGDTGELFF | TGTGCCAGCAGCCTTCAGACTAGCGGGGACACCGGGGAGCTGTTTTTT
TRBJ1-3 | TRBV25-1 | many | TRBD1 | CASSDREISGNTIYF | TGTGCCAGCAGCGACAGGGAGATCTCTGGAAACACCATATATTTT